This is a list of T cell receptor beta chains from one sample in a study of shared clonotypes between healthy human individuals. Produced via immunoSEQ multiplex PCR; TCRdb's table is partial and in-frame only. The sample shows approximately 1.9 million clones, about 93% of them seen only once. Sequenced material: naive CD8+ T cells from PBMCs. The source of these receptors is a man aged 18 to 29 in good health. Some clones in this sample may be carry-over from other donors' samples. The CDR3 runs from the conserved cysteine through the conserved F or W. A D gene is named only where the DNA matches it firmly. Clone size, where shown, is once, few, many, or a class for clones that have expanded.

d_call: TRBD1; cdr3_length: 15; j_call: TRBJ2-2; v_call: TRBV5-4; clone_size: .; cdr3_nt: TGTGCCAGCAGCCCCCGGGACAGGGACACCGGGGAGCTGTTTTTT; cdr3_aa: CASSPRDRDTGELFF
d_call: TRBD2; cdr3_length: 14; j_call: TRBJ2-7; v_call: TRBV28; clone_size: .; cdr3_nt: TGTGCCAGCAGCCAGACTAGCGGGAGCTACGAGCAGTACTTC; cdr3_aa: CASSQTSGSYEQYF
d_call: .; cdr3_length: 17; j_call: TRBJ1-5; v_call: TRBV27; clone_size: .; cdr3_nt: TGTGCCAGCAGTAGAAAATGGACGGGGAATAGCAATCAGCCCCAGCATTTT; cdr3_aa: CASSRKWTGNSNQPQHF
d_call: .; cdr3_length: 12; j_call: TRBJ1-1; v_call: TRBV29-1; clone_size: few; cdr3_nt: TGCAGCGTGGCCGGGACGAACACTGAAGCTTTCTTT; cdr3_aa: CSVAGTNTEAFF
d_call: .; cdr3_length: 16; j_call: TRBJ2-1; v_call: TRBV7-6; clone_size: .; cdr3_nt: TGTGCCAGCAGCTTAGATTCTAGCCGGGGAGCTGGTGAGCAGTTCTTC; cdr3_aa: CASSLDSSRGAGEQFF
d_call: TRBD2; cdr3_length: 16; j_call: TRBJ2-7; v_call: TRBV28; clone_size: .; cdr3_nt: TGTGCCAGCAGTGGCTACCTAGCGGGAAATGCTGGGGAGCAGTACTTC; cdr3_aa: CASSGYLAGNAGEQYF
d_call: .; cdr3_length: 14; j_call: TRBJ1-3; v_call: TRBV2; clone_size: .; cdr3_nt: TGTGCCAGCTCCCCGGGAGGGTTCGGAAACACCATATATTTT; cdr3_aa: CASSPGGFGNTIYF
d_call: TRBD1; cdr3_length: 14; j_call: TRBJ1-1; v_call: TRBV19; clone_size: once; cdr3_nt: TGTGCCAGTAGCAGGGGGGTATCGAACACTGAAGCTTTCTTT; cdr3_aa: CASSRGVSNTEAFF
d_call: TRBD2; cdr3_length: 15; j_call: TRBJ2-7; v_call: TRBV28; clone_size: .; cdr3_nt: TGTGCCAGCAGTTCGGGACTAGCGCACTCCTACGAGCAGTACTTC; cdr3_aa: CASSSGLAHSYEQYF
d_call: TRBD1; cdr3_length: 16; j_call: TRBJ1-5; v_call: TRBV6-5; clone_size: .; cdr3_nt: TGTGCCAGCAGTTACTCGGCGACAGGGATGGATCAGCCCCAGCATTTT; cdr3_aa: CASSYSATGMDQPQHF
d_call: TRBD1; cdr3_length: 16; j_call: TRBJ1-2; v_call: TRBV7-9; clone_size: .; cdr3_nt: TGTGCCAGTCGACAGGACAGGGATGTCAGTAACTATGGCTACACCTTC; cdr3_aa: CASRQDRDVSNYGYTF
d_call: .; cdr3_length: 14; j_call: TRBJ2-1; v_call: TRBV4-2; clone_size: .; cdr3_nt: TGTGCCAGCAGTCTCCCGGGCAGGGACAATGAGCAGTTCTTC; cdr3_aa: CASSLPGRDNEQFF
d_call: .; cdr3_length: 11; j_call: TRBJ2-2; v_call: TRBV6-1; clone_size: .; cdr3_nt: TGTGCCTGTCATAGCCCCGGGGAGCTGTTTTTT; cdr3_aa: CACHSPGELFF
d_call: .; cdr3_length: 14; j_call: TRBJ1-4; v_call: TRBV28; clone_size: .; cdr3_nt: TGTGCCAGCAGTTCGGGGGCGTTCAAGGAAAAACTGTTTTTT; cdr3_aa: CASSSGAFKEKLFF
d_call: .; cdr3_length: 15; j_call: TRBJ1-2; v_call: TRBV28; clone_size: .; cdr3_nt: TGTGCCAGCAGCATTCGCAGGGGCCGGTCCTATGGCTACTCCTTC; cdr3_aa: CASSIRRGRSYGYSF
d_call: .; cdr3_length: 17; j_call: TRBJ1-1; v_call: TRBV11-2; clone_size: once; cdr3_nt: TGTGCCAGCAGCTTAGGACGGGGGGGACGGATGAACACTGAAGCTTTCTTT; cdr3_aa: CASSLGRGGRMNTEAFF
d_call: .; cdr3_length: 16; j_call: TRBJ2-7; v_call: TRBV15; clone_size: .; cdr3_nt: TGTGCCACCAGCAGAGATCTGGCAGGGAGGTGGTACGAGCAGTACTTC; cdr3_aa: CATSRDLAGRWYEQYF
d_call: .; cdr3_length: 13; j_call: TRBJ2-7; v_call: TRBV27; clone_size: .; cdr3_nt: TGTGCCAGCAGTTTATCGGCGCGCACCGAGCAGTACTTC; cdr3_aa: CASSLSARTEQYF
d_call: .; cdr3_length: 11; j_call: TRBJ2-4; v_call: TRBV27; clone_size: .; cdr3_nt: TGTGCCAGCATGAGTGGCTCCCTTGAGTACTTC; cdr3_aa: CASMSGSLEYF
d_call: .; cdr3_length: 12; j_call: TRBJ2-7; v_call: TRBV25-1; clone_size: .; cdr3_nt: TGTGCCAGCAGTCCCCCCAACCACGAGCAGTACTTC; cdr3_aa: CASSPPNHEQYF
d_call: .; cdr3_length: 12; j_call: TRBJ1-2; v_call: TRBV30; clone_size: .; cdr3_nt: TGTGCCTGGAGTGTTGGGGACTATGGCTACACCTTC; cdr3_aa: CAWSVGDYGYTF
d_call: .; cdr3_length: 14; j_call: TRBJ1-2; v_call: TRBV27; clone_size: .; cdr3_nt: TGTGCCAGCTTGCCGTTGGGGGCCGTCTATGGCTACACCTTC; cdr3_aa: CASLPLGAVYGYTF
d_call: TRBD1; cdr3_length: 13; j_call: TRBJ1-1; v_call: TRBV5-6; clone_size: .; cdr3_nt: TGTGCCAGCGGATTGGGCACAGGGGGGGCTGCTTTCTTT; cdr3_aa: CASGLGTGGAAFF
d_call: TRBD2; cdr3_length: 16; j_call: TRBJ2-1; v_call: TRBV7-2; clone_size: once; cdr3_nt: TGTGCCAGCAGCCATAGCCCTAGCGGGAGGCATGATGAGCAGTTCTTC; cdr3_aa: CASSHSPSGRHDEQFF
d_call: .; cdr3_length: 13; j_call: TRBJ2-5; v_call: TRBV11-2; clone_size: .; cdr3_nt: TGTGCCAGCAGCTTGATTCTGATGGAGACCCAGTACTTC; cdr3_aa: CASSLILMETQYF
d_call: TRBD1; cdr3_length: 15; j_call: TRBJ2-7; v_call: TRBV6-5; clone_size: .; cdr3_nt: TGTGCCAGCAGTGCGCCGGGACAGGGGGTTAACGAGCAGTACTTC; cdr3_aa: CASSAPGQGVNEQYF